Below are 25 T cell receptor beta chains sequenced from a single sample in a study of blood T cell repertoires in COVID-19 (dated by TCRdb to 2020 to 2022). The method was the immunoSEQ multiplex PCR assay. The table was pulled from immuneACCESS by TCRdb, which kept in-frame rearrangements only. Such tables lose some clones; where checked, under half of the loss comes from unresolved V genes, and the rest has no known cause. The sample table holds 200,000 to 250,000 clones, of which 70% to 90% were seen once. Around 13% of the sample is in the top ten clones. The sequencing sample was made of peripheral blood. The receptors come from a human donor in a cohort sampled during active COVID-19.

The chain uses TRBV12-3 or TRBV12-4 and TRBJ1-4; 8 positions match TRBD1. Germline trimming cut 7 bases from V and 3 bases from J; bases unmatched to any gene: 1. The CDR3 totals 13 residues. DNA of the CDR3: TGTGCCAGCATGGACAGGGCTAATGAAAAACTGTTTTTT. This sequence encodes CASMDRANEKLFF.

The chain joins TRBV27 to TRBJ2-7; the match to TRBD1 covers 7 bases. Per germline, CDR1 MNHEY and CDR2 SMNVEV (reference sequence). CDR3 length equals 18 residues. V dropped 6 bases and J dropped 3; count of bases not matched to a gene: 20. Written as DNA, the CDR3 is TGTGCCAGCAGGACCAATACAGGGGTAACCTCTTGGAGCTACGAGCAGTACTTC. Residues: CASRTNTGVTSWSYEQYF.

In this sample, this clone turned up a few times. The genes are TRBV19 and TRBJ1-6; TRBD1 might be the D (5 bases). V was trimmed by 3 bases and J by 0 bases, leaving 18 bases between them. The length of the CDR3 is 19 residues. Germline V gene sequence: CDR1 LNHDA, CDR2 SQIVND (reference sequence). CDR3 nucleotides: TGTGCCAGTAGTATCGGGGGGATGGCAGAGGCCTCCTATAATTCACCCCTCCACTTT. Translated: CASSIGGMAEASYNSPLHF.

This clone was recorded only once. This chain uses TRBV6-5 with TRBJ2-7, with 9 bases matching TRBD1. Germline CDR1 reads MNHEY; CDR2 reads SVGAGI. This CDR3 region has 15 residues. V shed 7 bases and J 2 bases; nucleotides not matched to a gene: 9. CDR3 in DNA: TGTGCCAGCACCCTTCAGACAGGGGGGCCCTACGAGCAGTACTTC. Its translation: CASTLQTGGPYEQYF.

The rearrangement joins TRBV11-2 to TRBJ2-5; 8 bases are a match to TRBD1. The CDR3 is made up of 16 amino acids. Germline values: CDR1 SGHAT, CDR2 FQNNGV. Germline trimming cut 5 bases from V and 5 bases from J; bases unmatched to any gene: 13. CDR3: CASSGRFQGAEETQYF. In nucleotides, the CDR3 is TGTGCCAGCAGCGGTCGATTCCAGGGGGCGGAGGAGACCCAGTACTTC.

This clone has only one observation. This rearrangement joins TRBV9 to TRBJ2-1; TRBD1 matches at 11 bases. Germline V gene data show CDR1 as SGDLS and CDR2 as YYNGEE. This CDR3 has 16 amino acids. V lost 0 bases and J lost 9; bases outside the gene matches: 8. CDR3 nucleotide sequence: TGTGCCAGCAGCGTAGCTGGGACAGGGGGTTTAATTGAGCAGTTCTTC. It specifies CASSVAGTGGLIEQFF.

The chain employs TRBV5-1 and TRBJ2-7; TRBD1 might be the D (5 bases). The CDR3 is 14 amino acids. V dropped 4 bases and J dropped 0 bases, with 11 bases sitting between them. The germline V gene has CDR1 SGHRS and CDR2 YFSETQ. The CDR3 loop is CASSPGHVSYEQYF. The CDR3 nucleotides read TGCGCCAGCAGCCCCGGACACGTCTCCTACGAGCAGTACTTC.

The gene calls are TRBV6-4 and TRBJ1-1, with D uncertain. V dropped 4 bases and J dropped 4 bases, with 10 bases sitting between them. The germline CDR1 and CDR2 sequences are MRHNA and SNTAGT. The CDR3 is made up of 13 amino acids. The CDR3 protein is CASSVYAGTEAFF. CDR3 DNA: TGTGCCAGCAGTGTTTACGCAGGCACTGAAGCTTTCTTT.

The chain uses TRBV28 and TRBJ1-1, with D possibly being TRBD1 (5 bases). Per the germline V gene, CDR1 is MDHEN and CDR2 is SYDVKM. Trimming took off 3 bases at V and 1 base at J, with 15 bases between the two ends. This CDR3 is built from 16 residues. In DNA form, the CDR3 reads TGTGCCAGCAGTTTCCGGGGGGGGTTGAGGAACACTGAAGCTTTCTTT. This gives the protein CASSFRGGLRNTEAFF.

V and J are TRBV7-2 and TRBJ1-2; maybe TRBD1 (6 bases). This CDR3 is built from 15 residues. Germline CDR1 reads SGHTA; CDR2 reads FQGNSA. Trimming took off 2 bases at V and 3 bases at J, with 13 bases between the two ends. The CDR3 loop reads CASSLTPQGHYGYTF. The CDR3, as DNA: TGTGCCAGCAGCTTAACTCCCCAGGGGCACTATGGCTACACCTTC.

The sample holds a few counts of this clone. V usage is TRBV11-2 and J usage is TRBJ2-5; TRBD2 aligns across 7 bases. CDR3 size: 13 residues. The junction had 3 bases not matched to a gene; V was cut back by 1 base and J by 7 bases. Germline CDR1 and CDR2: SGHAT and FQNNGV. CDR3: CASSLGGRGTQYF. The DNA for the CDR3 is TGTGCCAGCAGCTTAGGGGGGAGGGGGACCCAGTACTTC. Variable domain in full (rest from reference TRBV11-2 and TRBJ2-5): EAGVAQSPRYKIIEKRQSVAFWCNPISGHATLYWYQQILGQGPKLLIQFQNNGVVDDSQLPKDRFSAERLKGVDSTLKIQPAKLEDSAVYLCASSLGGRGTQYFGPGTRLLVL.

There are a few counts of this clone. The CDR3: CASSLGVAGGETQYF. Written as DNA, the CDR3 is TGTGCCAGCAGCTTAGGGGTAGCGGGAGGGGAGACCCAGTACTTC. The genes are TRBV11-2 and TRBJ2-5; TRBD2 matches 11 bases. The V gene end was trimmed by 1 base and the J gene end by 5 bases; junction bases not matched to a gene: 3. The germline V gene encodes CDR1 SGHAT and CDR2 FQNNGV. This CDR3 has 15 amino acids.

The J gene is TRBJ1-6, the V gene TRBV10-3; D is unresolved. Between the trimmed V and J ends, which lost 4 bases and 9 bases, there was a span of 16 bases. The germline gives CDR1 ENHRY, CDR2 SYGVKD. The CDR3 length is 15 residues. The CDR3 is CAISGSNTGISPLHF. The CDR3 nucleotides read TGTGCCATCAGTGGGAGCAACACCGGAATTTCACCCCTCCACTTT.

The V and J genes are TRBV9 and TRBJ2-1, with D possibly being TRBD2 (6 bases). Trimming stripped 6 bases from V and 8 bases from J, with 12 bases between. The germline V gene has CDR1 SGDLS and CDR2 YYNGEE. This CDR3 region has 12 residues. The CDR3 loop is CASTSGDYEQFF. The CDR3 DNA is TGTGCCAGCACGTCGGGGGACTATGAGCAGTTCTTC.

The chain uses TRBV5-1 and TRBJ2-5; no firm D call. In germline, CDR1 is SGHRS, CDR2 YFSETQ. Trimming shortened V by 0 bases and J by 3 bases, and 6 bases separated the two germline ends. The CDR3 contains 13 residues. The CDR3 loop reads CASSLDLEETQYF. CDR3 nucleotides: TGCGCCAGCAGCTTGGACCTAGAAGAGACCCAGTACTTC.

The chain combines TRBV11-3 with TRBJ2-1; no reliable D call. V was trimmed by 3 bases and J by 6 bases, leaving 12 bases between them. CDR1 is SGHNT, CDR2 YENEEA, per germline. The CDR3 contains 14 residues. CDR3 sequence: CASSLHALSNEQFF. In nucleotides, the CDR3 is TGTGCCAGCAGCTTGCACGCCCTAAGCAATGAGCAGTTCTTC. Variable domain in full (rest from reference TRBV11-3 and TRBJ2-1): EAGVVQSPRYKIIEKKQPVAFWCNPISGHNTLYWYLQNLGQGPELLIRYENEEAVDDSQLPKDRFSAERLKGVDSTLKIQPAELGDSAVYLCASSLHALSNEQFFGPGTRLTVL.

Only one count was recorded for this clone. This chain joins TRBV4-3 and TRBJ1-1; 11 bases fit TRBD1. Looked up from germline, CDR1 is LGHNA and CDR2 is YSLEER. After removal of 3 bases from V and 5 bases from J, the junction contained 2 bases not matched to a gene. The CDR3 is 14 residues long. The CDR3 bases are TGCGCCAGCAGCCAGGACAGGGGGCGTACTGAAGCTTTCTTT. As protein: CASSQDRGRTEAFF.

The rearrangement links TRBV2 to TRBJ2-3, with TRBD1 identical over 11 bases. V shed 5 bases, J shed 6 bases, and the junction held 4 bases outside the gene matches. This CDR3 is 14 amino acids long. Germline loops: CDR1 SNHLY, CDR2 FYNNEI. The CDR3 region is CASSWTGGSDTQYF. The CDR3, as DNA: TGTGCCAGCAGTTGGACAGGGGGCTCGGATACGCAGTATTTT.

J is TRBJ1-6 and V is TRBV20-1; D is unresolved. V was cut by 3 bases and J by 7 bases, with 16 bases left in between. Germline CDR1 is DFQATT and CDR2 is SNEGSKA (reference sequence). This CDR3 has 15 amino acids. The CDR3 bases are TGCAGTGCTAGTCGAGACAATCGACGAAATTCACCCCTCCACTTT. Its protein product is CSASRDNRRNSPLHF.

V usage is TRBV6-6 and J usage is TRBJ2-5; 9 bases agree with TRBD1. CDR3 length equals 13 residues. CDR1 is MNHNY, CDR2 SVGAGI, per germline (reference sequence). V was clipped by 6 bases and J by 4 bases; unmatched bases: 3. CDR3 sequence: CASRLGQGETQYF. For the CDR3, the DNA is TGTGCCAGCAGACTGGGACAGGGAGAGACCCAGTACTTC.

V is TRBV5-8 and J is TRBJ1-1; 8 bases agree with TRBD1. V lost 4 bases, J lost 5 bases, and 10 bases stayed unmatched. There are 15 residues in the CDR3. CDR1 is SGHTS, CDR2 YDEGEE, per germline. CDR3 region: CASSPTPGGRTEAFF. Here the CDR3 DNA reads TGTGCCAGCAGCCCGACCCCAGGGGGCAGAACTGAAGCTTTCTTT.

V gene TRBV5-1 combines with J gene TRBJ1-2, with 9 nucleotides matching TRBD1. Germline CDR1 SGHRS, CDR2 YFSETQ. There are 14 residues in the CDR3. Trimming cost V 4 bases and J 8 bases; bases outside gene matches: 9. This chain's CDR3 is CASSEPGQGGGYTF. CDR3 nucleotide sequence: TGCGCCAGCAGCGAACCGGGACAGGGCGGAGGCTACACCTTC.

The CDR3 DNA reads as TGTGCCAGCAGTTTAGCGAACTATGGCTACACCTTC. Translating it yields CASSLANYGYTF. The chain joins TRBV28 to TRBJ1-2, with no clear D. Germline V CDR1 and CDR2: MDHEN, SYDVKM. The CDR3 is 12 residues long. V was trimmed by 2 bases and J by 2 bases, leaving 3 bases between them.

V and J are TRBV24-1 and TRBJ2-5, with D unclear. Trimming took off 4 bases at V and 2 bases at J, with 10 bases between the two ends. Germline CDR1 KGHDR, CDR2 SFDVKD. The CDR3 extends over 14 amino acids. The CDR3 region is CATSDPNKQETQYF. The DNA of the CDR3 is TGTGCCACCAGTGACCCAAACAAGCAAGAGACCCAGTACTTC.

This clone has a handful of counts. The chain has TRBV5-4 and TRBJ2-7; a possible D gene is TRBD2 (5 bases). The germline V gene encodes CDR1 SGHNT and CDR2 YYREEE (reference sequence). CDR3 length: 15 residues. Trimming removed 3 bases from V and 5 bases from J, with 18 bases in between. CDR3 sequence reads: CASSSISGKIHEQYF. The CDR3 region has the DNA TGTGCCAGCAGCTCAATCTCCGGGAAAATCCACGAGCAGTACTTC.